These T cell receptor beta chains were read from a single sample in a study of cytomegalovirus exposure and HLA in healthy donors. The method was immunoSEQ multiplex PCR; TCRdb's version includes in-frame clones alone and lacks a portion of them. The table has 90,000 to 140,000 clones, around four fifths seen once. The sample was PBMCs. These receptors came from a woman aged 40 to 55 in good health and CMV-seropositive. Each CDR3 is given with its conserved first and last residue. D genes are given only for firm matches.

J gene: TRBJ1-2; V gene: TRBV28; D gene: .; CDR3 protein: CASISGASYGYTF
J gene: TRBJ2-7; V gene: TRBV5-6; D gene: .; CDR3 protein: CASSPLAQVGEQYF
J gene: TRBJ2-5; V gene: TRBV2; D gene: TRBD2; CDR3 protein: CASSTRLAGQETQYF
J gene: TRBJ1-2; V gene: TRBV7-8; D gene: .; CDR3 protein: CASSLMGGLYGYTF
J gene: .; V gene: TRBV19; D gene: .; CDR3 protein: CATSRGAFSYEQYF
J gene: TRBJ1-5; V gene: TRBV7-8; D gene: .; CDR3 protein: CASSEQFNQPQHF
J gene: TRBJ2-1; V gene: TRBV6-1; D gene: TRBD2; CDR3 protein: CASSEGLATYNEQFF
J gene: TRBJ2-1; V gene: TRBV27; D gene: TRBD2; CDR3 protein: CASSFLAGGNYNEQFF
J gene: TRBJ2-7; V gene: TRBV9; D gene: .; CDR3 protein: CASSVSGLSYEQYF
J gene: TRBJ1-1; V gene: TRBV27; D gene: .; CDR3 protein: CASSILGKPTEAFF
J gene: TRBJ1-2; V gene: TRBV19; D gene: .; CDR3 protein: CASPRGSDYGYTF
J gene: TRBJ2-1; V gene: TRBV6-6; D gene: .; CDR3 protein: CASSYDRTDFKFF
J gene: TRBJ1-1; V gene: TRBV28; D gene: .; CDR3 protein: CASSPDGVGDTEAFF
J gene: TRBJ1-4; V gene: TRBV28; D gene: .; CDR3 protein: CASSSHITRGLNEKLFF
J gene: TRBJ2-1; V gene: TRBV7-9; D gene: TRBD2; CDR3 protein: CASILAGVNEQFF
J gene: TRBJ2-1; V gene: TRBV9; D gene: TRBD2; CDR3 protein: CASSVGGGDEQFF
J gene: TRBJ2-3; V gene: TRBV2; D gene: .; CDR3 protein: CASSETGRGPDTQYF
J gene: TRBJ2-7; V gene: TRBV7-9; D gene: .; CDR3 protein: CASSQHVLDEQYF
J gene: .; V gene: TRBV5-1; D gene: TRBD1; CDR3 protein: CASSFDRGSYEQYF
J gene: TRBJ1-1; V gene: TRBV5-1; D gene: .; CDR3 protein: CASSLVPAGADTEAFF
J gene: TRBJ2-3; V gene: TRBV19; D gene: TRBD2; CDR3 protein: CASSMLLAATSTDTQYF
J gene: TRBJ2-3; V gene: TRBV4-3; D gene: TRBD2; CDR3 protein: CASSPLAGGGTDTQYF
J gene: TRBJ2-3; V gene: TRBV28; D gene: .; CDR3 protein: CASAIRQFTPDTQYF
J gene: TRBJ2-1; V gene: TRBV4-1; D gene: TRBD2; CDR3 protein: CASSPRAGPSSYNEQFF
J gene: TRBJ2-1; V gene: TRBV5-1; D gene: TRBD1; CDR3 protein: CASRQGRYNEQFF
J gene: TRBJ1-2; V gene: TRBV2; D gene: .; CDR3 protein: CASSEGAAGYGYTF
J gene: TRBJ1-2; V gene: TRBV5-6; D gene: .; CDR3 protein: CASSPWFVTGLDRGYTF
J gene: TRBJ2-2; V gene: TRBV7-3; D gene: .; CDR3 protein: CASSKQGGIGTGELFF
J gene: TRBJ1-1; V gene: TRBV28; D gene: .; CDR3 protein: CASRWGRAEAFF
J gene: TRBJ1-1; V gene: TRBV29-1; D gene: TRBD1; CDR3 protein: CSARDRGPRTEAFF
J gene: TRBJ2-7; V gene: TRBV27; D gene: TRBD2; CDR3 protein: CASSLRPPSGGGGSYEQYF
J gene: TRBJ1-2; V gene: TRBV5-1; D gene: TRBD1; CDR3 protein: CASSTEGTGVYGYTF
J gene: TRBJ1-1; V gene: TRBV6-5; D gene: .; CDR3 protein: CASSSRQDLLTEAFF
J gene: TRBJ2-7; V gene: TRBV28; D gene: .; CDR3 protein: CASSPLRGRGSYEQYF
J gene: TRBJ2-7; V gene: TRBV25-1; D gene: TRBD1; CDR3 protein: CASSEPPADRGAYEQYF
J gene: TRBJ1-2; V gene: TRBV5-1; D gene: .; CDR3 protein: CASSLPSTGPNYGYTF
J gene: TRBJ2-3; V gene: TRBV18; D gene: .; CDR3 protein: CASSLTGTSTDTQYF
J gene: TRBJ2-4; V gene: TRBV15; D gene: TRBD2; CDR3 protein: CATSSLASGGALQYF
J gene: TRBJ2-7; V gene: TRBV21-1; D gene: .; CDR3 protein: CASSLTPAVDEQYF
J gene: TRBJ2-1; V gene: TRBV18; D gene: .; CDR3 protein: CASSPGYRRDHNEQFF
J gene: TRBJ2-3; V gene: TRBV5-4; D gene: TRBD1; CDR3 protein: CASSPDRSSTDTQYF
J gene: TRBJ1-1; V gene: TRBV9; D gene: .; CDR3 protein: CASSVDPTPLNTEAFF
J gene: TRBJ2-7; V gene: TRBV10-3; D gene: .; CDR3 protein: CAISSSSYEQYF
J gene: TRBJ2-3; V gene: TRBV10-3; D gene: .; CDR3 protein: CAISPGLSRTDTQYF
J gene: TRBJ2-7; V gene: TRBV5-4; D gene: .; CDR3 protein: CASSDPRTDERQYF
J gene: TRBJ2-5; V gene: TRBV5-1; D gene: .; CDR3 protein: CASSLSQGGIETQYF
J gene: TRBJ2-5; V gene: TRBV28; D gene: .; CDR3 protein: CASPERTQETQYF
J gene: TRBJ1-2; V gene: TRBV19; D gene: TRBD1; CDR3 protein: CASSTLTGNYGYTF
J gene: TRBJ2-7; V gene: TRBV2; D gene: TRBD1; CDR3 protein: CASSGTGHPYEQYF
J gene: TRBJ2-7; V gene: TRBV4-2; D gene: .; CDR3 protein: CASSQRQGGSYEQYF
J gene: TRBJ1-6; V gene: TRBV6-1; D gene: .; CDR3 protein: CASRDYDRNNSPLHF
J gene: TRBJ2-2; V gene: TRBV7-8; D gene: TRBD1; CDR3 protein: CASSPDRLTTGELFF
J gene: TRBJ2-6; V gene: TRBV19; D gene: .; CDR3 protein: CASSIGALGSGANVLTF
J gene: TRBJ2-3; V gene: TRBV19; D gene: TRBD2; CDR3 protein: CADKPLAGLLNTQYF
J gene: TRBJ2-1; V gene: TRBV10-3; D gene: .; CDR3 protein: CAISPRTGVYNEQFF